This TCR delta chain was identified during a study of gamma-delta T cells after stem cell transplantation. The CDR3 runs 20 residues. After removal of 3 bases from V and 2 bases from J, the junction contained 21 bases not matched to a gene. Germline V gene lookup returns CDR1 GEAIGNYY and CDR2 EKD. TCRdb re-called clones from the RT-PCR reads using CATT. The sample yields roughly 3,000 delta-chain clones, about 3.4% seen once. This clone is medium-sized. The same CDR3 is also encoded by other DNA sequences in this sample. The receptor comes from a human donor. It is not recorded whose cells these are; they may come from a transplant donor. The rearrangement joins TRDV2 to TRDJ1; 9 nucleotides line up with TRDD3. What was sequenced was gamma-delta T cells. CDR3 coding DNA: TGTGCCTGTGACCCCGTTCACTGGGGGACCCCTGAGGGGCTTACCGATAAACTCATCTTT. Its protein is CACDPVHWGTPEGLTDKLIF.